The clone carrying this TCR beta chain has a count of ten or more. Its antigen is not known. Trimming stripped 2 bases from V and 2 bases from J, with 10 bases between. The CDR3 has 14 amino acids. Germline values: CDR1 KGHSH, CDR2 LQKENI. MiXCR, applied by TCRdb to the 5' RACE reads, yields one record per CDR3 protein. This table has fewer than 500,000 distinct CDR3 sequences, 20% to 25% appearing once. This sample is drawn from a study of CD8 T cells in ankylosing spondylitis. The study, taken as a whole, reports: Researchers reportedly found disease-linked clones significantly enriched in matched ankylosing spondylitis synovial fluid. Among TCR beta sequences, a motif of several highly homologous variants appeared characteristic of ankylosing spondylitis blood.

This sequence was found in a male donor with ankylosing spondylitis. This sequence joins TRBV18 and TRBJ2-7; possibly TRBD1 for D (5 bases). Material for sequencing was blood, either unsorted or a sorted T cell fraction (not recorded which). The CDR3 DNA reads TGTGCCAGCTCACCAGGGCAGGGTCCCTACGAGCAGTACTTC. Protein sequence: CASSPGQGPYEQYF.